The T cell receptor (beta chain) described here comes from a study of radiation and T cells in renal cell carcinoma. Study-level points and caveats: In blood, top tumor clones expanded by 2 weeks, shrinking by 4.

CDR3 length: 15 residues. Between the trimmed V and J ends, which lost 8 bases and 8 bases, there was a span of 21 bases. Germline CDR1 reads MNHNS; CDR2 reads SASEGT. Regarding this clone: Its antigen remains unidentified.

Produced via immunoSEQ multiplex PCR; TCRdb's table is partial and in-frame only. Found here are roughly 160,000 clones, less than 90% of them singletons; the top ten hold roughly 10%. The time point here: blood 4 weeks post-SBRT, at nephrectomy. Treatment reported: 15 Gy SBRT to primary tumor, nephrectomy 4 weeks later. Nephrectomy followed 15 Gy stereotactic body radiation by 4 weeks. The clonotype was recovered from a woman aged 45-65 years with renal cell carcinoma. The source material was blood, sampled from a patient whose treatment included radiotherapy and nephrectomy. The chain couples TRBV6-1 to TRBJ1-4, with a possible D match to TRBD1 (6 bases). CDR3 DNA sequence: TGTGCCAGCGGTACCAGTTGGGGGGCTGAAGAAAAACTGTTTTTT. Protein: CASGTSWGAEEKLFF.